This T cell receptor beta chain was documented in a study of blood T cell repertoires in COVID-19. Study information: Samples came from the United States, Italy and Spain, spanning acute and convalescent COVID-19.

Clones were sequenced by immunoSEQ multiplex PCR, and TCRdb holds only the in-frame ones, with some missing. The sample has 100,000 to 140,000 clones, under 95% seen once. Sequenced material: peripheral blood. This clonotype was sampled from a woman in her 30s with acute or convalescent COVID-19.

In DNA, the CDR3 is TGTGCCAGCAAGGTCGGCGGTTTCTACAATGAGCAGTTCTTC. Its protein product is CASKVGGFYNEQFF. J is TRBJ2-1 and V is TRBV2; D is undetermined. Germline assignment: CDR1 SNHLY and CDR2 FYNNEI. The CDR3 sequence is 14 residues long. Trimming took 7 bases from V and 3 from J, leaving 13 bases between them.